This T cell receptor beta chain is from a study of blood T cells in healthy people across ages. A sample-barcoded 5' primer and a J-beta primer mix were used in a second PCR of roughly 7 to 11 cycles. From the 5' RACE reads, TCRdb called clonotypes with MiXCR, one entry per CDR3 protein. Of some 1.5 million distinct CDR3 sequences listed, 42% are singletons. Germline lookup yields CDR1 WSHSY and CDR2 SAAADI. J gave up 0 bases and V 3 bases, and 7 bases lay outside the gene matches. The CDR3 has 16 amino acids. The chain combines TRBV10-2 with TRBJ2-7, with 8 bases aligning to TRBD1. The sample was blood. This sequence was found in a young woman in good health. CDR3 nucleotide sequence: TGCGCCAGCAGTGATCGGGACAGGAAATCCTCCTACGAGCAGTACTTC. Its translation is CASSDRDRKSSYEQYF.